The rows below give T cell receptor beta chains drawn from one sample of a study of blood T cell repertoires in COVID-19. The protocol was immunoSEQ multiplex PCR, while the TCRdb copy is restricted to in-frame clones and leaves out a portion. The table includes 100,000 to 150,000 clones, 92% detected once. What was sequenced was peripheral blood. The receptors derive from a man aged 50 or older with COVID-19, enrolled during active disease. Both conserved end residues are part of each CDR3. D genes are given only for firm matches. Clone sizes are given selectively: once, few, many, or a class where the clone is expanded.

D,V,J,size,CDR3,DNA
TRBD2,TRBV18,TRBJ2-1,-,CASSPSSGRAYNEQFF,TGTGCCAGCTCACCCTCTAGCGGGAGGGCCTACAATGAGCAGTTCTTC
-,TRBV30,TRBJ1-2,-,CAWTPTLGGYTF,TGTGCCTGGACCCCAACCCTCGGTGGCTACACCTTC
-,TRBV7-2,TRBJ1-6,-,CASSFNRVGTNSPLHF,TGTGCCAGCAGCTTCAACAGGGTCGGAACTAATTCACCCCTCCACTTT
-,TRBV6-5,TRBJ2-5,-,CASSYQQGSETQYF,TGTGCCAGCAGTTACCAACAGGGTAGCGAGACCCAGTACTTC
TRBD2,TRBV5-1,TRBJ2-5,-,CASSFLAGEETQYF,TGCGCCAGCAGCTTCCTAGCGGGAGAAGAGACCCAGTACTTC
-,TRBV13,TRBJ2-1,-,CASSTRRLNEQFF,TGTGCCAGCAGTACTAGGAGACTCAATGAGCAGTTCTTC
-,TRBV9,TRBJ1-2,-,CASSVAGSLNYGYTF,TGTGCCAGCAGCGTAGCTGGCAGTCTTAACTATGGCTACACCTTC
-,TRBV4-1,TRBJ1-2,-,CASSLGQQNYGYTF,TGCGCCAGCAGCCTGGGACAACAAAACTATGGCTACACCTTC
-,TRBV9,TRBJ2-1,-,CASSSGGASREFF,TGTGCCAGCAGCTCGGGTGGGGCTTCCCGAGAGTTCTTC
-,TRBV7-9,TRBJ1-2,-,CASSLAETGRDGYTF,TGTGCCAGCAGCTTAGCGGAGACAGGAAGGGATGGCTACACCTTC
TRBD1,TRBV10-3,TRBJ2-7,-,CAISSGTDYEQYF,TGTGCCATCAGTTCCGGGACAGATTACGAGCAGTACTTC
TRBD1,TRBV19,TRBJ1-4,-,CASRPTGRNEKLFF,TGTGCCAGTAGACCGACAGGGCGGAATGAAAAACTGTTTTTT
-,TRBV6-1,TRBJ2-1,-,CASSEAGKLPYNEQFF,TGTGCCAGCAGTGAAGCCGGGAAGTTGCCCTACAATGAGCAGTTCTTC
TRBD2,TRBV6-6,TRBJ2-4,-,CASSYNLAGGRDIQYF,TGTGCCAGCAGTTACAACCTAGCGGGAGGGCGGGACATTCAGTACTTC
-,TRBV2,TRBJ2-2,-,CASSGTVNTGELFF,TGTGCCAGCAGTGGGACTGTGAACACCGGGGAGCTGTTTTTT
TRBD1,TRBV5-4,TRBJ2-6,-,CASRQTGTGSSGANVLTF,TGTGCCAGCAGGCAGACCGGGACAGGGTCCTCTGGGGCCAACGTCCTGACTTTC
-,TRBV6-5,TRBJ2-1,-,CASTLGSAYNEQFF,TGTGCCAGCACCTTGGGGAGTGCCTACAATGAGCAGTTCTTC
-,TRBV9,TRBJ2-1,-,CASSVGAAAYNEQFF,TGTGCCAGCAGCGTAGGAGCGGCCGCCTACAATGAGCAGTTCTTC
TRBD2,TRBV29-1,TRBJ2-1,-,CSVEVGSGRNNEQFF,TGCAGCGTTGAAGTAGGTAGCGGGAGAAACAATGAGCAGTTCTTC
-,TRBV28,TRBJ1-2,few,CASSLYSAGKVNYGYTF,TGTGCCAGCAGTTTATATTCGGCAGGGAAGGTTAACTATGGCTACACCTTC
-,TRBV5-1,TRBJ1-4,-,CASSSSGATNEKLFF,TGCGCCAGCAGCTCTTCGGGAGCTACTAATGAAAAACTGTTTTTT
TRBD1,TRBV5-4,TRBJ1-3,-,CASSRDRADTIYF,TGTGCCAGCAGCCGCGACAGGGCGGACACCATATATTTT
-,TRBV3-1/TRBV3-2,TRBJ1-3,-,CASSQRSPSGNTIYF,TGTGCCAGCAGCCAGCGGAGTCCCTCTGGAAACACCATATATTTT
TRBD2,TRBV6-5,TRBJ2-7,-,CASSYSASGYEQYF,TGTGCCAGCAGTTACTCGGCTAGCGGCTACGAGCAGTACTTC